This T cell receptor beta chain was captured by sequencing in a study of T-cell reconstitution after alpha-beta-depleted transplantation in children. From germline, CDR1 is LGHNA and CDR2 YNFKEQ. The CDR3 sequence is 19 residues long. V gave up 0 bases and J gave up 6 bases; unmatched junction bases: 13. The authors prepared the TCRbeta library with unique molecular identifiers. TCRdb used MiXCR to reprocess the PCR reads, holding one entry per CDR3 protein. Among just under 550,000 distinct CDR3 sequences listed, about 16% were seen once. The receptor was derived from a human donor who donated a stem cell graft to a child with acute lymphoblastic leukemia. The sequences come from PBMCs from the stem cell graft donor, collected from the stem cell graft. V and J are TRBV4-2 and TRBJ2-2, with 10 bases aligning to TRBD2. CDR3 bases: TGTGCCAGCAGCCAAGATCGCTTCGGCGCTAGCGGGAGAGCCGGGGAGCTGTTTTTT. Protein: CASSQDRFGASGRAGELFF.